The 8 T cell receptor beta chains in this list originate from one sample, sequenced in a study of blood T cell repertoires in COVID-19. TCRdb's copy holds only in-frame clones and misses some; the assay was immunoSEQ multiplex PCR. Among 180,000 or so clones, 80% to 90% were seen once, and the ten largest hold about 8.2%. Sequencing was done on a sample of peripheral blood. These receptors were collected from a man in his sixties with acute or convalescent COVID-19.

The chain uses TRBV4-2 and TRBJ2-6; possibly TRBD1 for D (6 bases). Germline V gene data show CDR1 as LGHNA and CDR2 as YNFKEQ. The CDR3 extends over 18 amino acids. V was pared by 3 bases and J by 1 base, with 16 bases between. The CDR3 loop reads CASSQGRYRESGANVLTF. The DNA of the CDR3 is TGTGCCAGCAGCCAGGGAAGATACAGGGAGTCTGGGGCCAACGTCCTGACTTTC.

The chain links TRBV27 to TRBJ2-7, with 7 bases identical to TRBD2. Germline V gives CDR1 MNHEY, CDR2 SMNVEV (reference sequence). V lost 5 bases to trimming and J lost 2 bases; unmatched junction nucleotides: 3. The CDR3 spans 13 residues. The CDR3 protein is CASSPSGAYEQYF. CDR3 coding DNA: TGTGCCAGCAGTCCGAGCGGGGCCTACGAGCAGTACTTC.

This clone was counted a single time. The CDR3 DNA reads TGTGCCAGCAGTTATTCGATAAGGGGGTTTCATTCACCCCTCCACTTT. The encoded protein is CASSYSIRGFHSPLHF. J is TRBJ1-6 and V is TRBV6-5, with D possibly TRBD1 on 6 matching bases. The CDR3 spans 16 residues. V was pared by 3 bases and J by 8 bases, with 17 bases between. In germline, CDR1 is MNHEY, CDR2 SVGAGI.

A remark on this clone: One end of the junction does not line up with germline, which may come from a read error. This sequence joins TRBV27 and TRBJ2-4; D might be TRBD1 (5 bases). CDR3 size: 14 residues. Germline V lookup: CDR1 MNHEY, CDR2 SMNVEV (reference sequence). The CDR3 loop is CASTLRRDIGIQYF. The CDR3 DNA follows: TGTGCCAGCACTTTACGCAGGGATATCGGCATTCAGTACTTC.

This clone was seen just once. V gene TRBV19 combines with J gene TRBJ2-7; the match to TRBD1 covers 9 bases. The ends lost 6 bases at V and 0 bases at J; junction bases unmatched: 3. This CDR3 is built from 14 residues. The germline gives CDR1 LNHDA, CDR2 SQIVND (reference sequence). The CDR3 bases are TGTGCCAGTAGGGGGACAGGGCTCTCCTACGAGCAGTACTTC. This gives the protein CASRGTGLSYEQYF.

This clone appeared a few times. The rearrangement links TRBV28 to TRBJ2-7; D is uncertain. V lost 6 bases and J lost 1, with 10 bases in between. The CDR3 covers 13 residues. Germline CDR1 is MDHEN and CDR2 is SYDVKM. The CDR3 is CASSQDGSYEQYF. CDR3 bases: TGTGCCAGCAGCCAAGACGGGTCCTACGAGCAGTACTTC. Supplemented by reference TRBV28 and TRBJ2-7, the full variable domain reads DVKVTQSSRYLVKRTGEKVFLECVQDMDHENMFWYRQDPGLGLRLIYFSYDVKMKEKGDIPEGYSVSREKKERFSLILESASTNQTSMYLCASSQDGSYEQYFGPGTRLTVT.

V usage is TRBV3-1 (or the pseudogene TRBV3-2) and J usage is TRBJ1-2; 7 bases align to TRBD1. V trimming: 2 bases; J trimming: 2 bases; junction bases outside the gene matches: 8. Germline loops: CDR1 LGHDT, CDR2 YNNKEL (reference sequence). This CDR3 has 16 residues. The CDR3 spells CASSQPGTEKNYGYTF. The DNA for the CDR3 is TGTGCCAGCAGCCAACCCGGGACAGAGAAGAACTATGGCTACACCTTC.

The chain links TRBV27 to TRBJ1-2; 7 bases are a match to TRBD1. The CDR3 length is 20 residues. With 2 bases clipped from V and 4 bases from J, the junction kept 22 bases outside the gene matches. CDR1 and CDR2 (germline): MNHEY, SMNVEV (reference sequence). CDR3 sequence (DNA): TGTGCCAGCAGTTTAAGCGCGGCGGTACCGTCGAGGGGGCTCGGCTATGGCTACACCTTC. It yields the protein CASSLSAAVPSRGLGYGYTF.